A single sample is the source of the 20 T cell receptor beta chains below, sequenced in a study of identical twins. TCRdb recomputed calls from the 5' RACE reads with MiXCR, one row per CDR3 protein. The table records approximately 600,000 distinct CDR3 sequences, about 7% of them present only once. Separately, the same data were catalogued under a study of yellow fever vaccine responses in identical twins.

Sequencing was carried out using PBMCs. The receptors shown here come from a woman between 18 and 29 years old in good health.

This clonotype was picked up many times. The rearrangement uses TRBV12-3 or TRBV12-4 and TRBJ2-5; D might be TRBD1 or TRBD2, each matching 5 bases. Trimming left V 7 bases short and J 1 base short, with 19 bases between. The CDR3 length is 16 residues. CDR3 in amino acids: CASNSVGVMGQETQYF. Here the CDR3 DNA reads TGTGCCAGCAACTCCGTGGGGGTGATGGGCCAAGAGACCCAGTACTTC.

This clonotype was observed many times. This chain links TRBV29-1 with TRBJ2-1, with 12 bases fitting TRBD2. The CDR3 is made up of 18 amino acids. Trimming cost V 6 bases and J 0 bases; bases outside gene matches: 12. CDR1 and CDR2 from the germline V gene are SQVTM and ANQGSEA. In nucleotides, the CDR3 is TGCAGCGTCGCCGGAGGACTAGCGGGGAAGAGCTCCTACAATGAGCAGTTCTTC. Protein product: CSVAGGLAGKSSYNEQFF.

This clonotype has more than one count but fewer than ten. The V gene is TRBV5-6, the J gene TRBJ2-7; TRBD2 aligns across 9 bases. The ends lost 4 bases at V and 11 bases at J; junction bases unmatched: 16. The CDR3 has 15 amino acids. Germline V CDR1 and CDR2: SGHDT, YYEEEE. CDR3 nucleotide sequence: TGTGCCAGCAGCGTAGCGGGAGCGGGGGTTTTAAGCAAGTACTTC. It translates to CASSVAGAGVLSKYF.

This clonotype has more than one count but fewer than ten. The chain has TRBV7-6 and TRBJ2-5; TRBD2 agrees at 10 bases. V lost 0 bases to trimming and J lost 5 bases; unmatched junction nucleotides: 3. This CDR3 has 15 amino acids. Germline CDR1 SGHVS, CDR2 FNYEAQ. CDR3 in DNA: TGTGCCAGCAGCTTAGCTGAGACTAGCGGGGAGACCCAGTACTTC. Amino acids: CASSLAETSGETQYF.

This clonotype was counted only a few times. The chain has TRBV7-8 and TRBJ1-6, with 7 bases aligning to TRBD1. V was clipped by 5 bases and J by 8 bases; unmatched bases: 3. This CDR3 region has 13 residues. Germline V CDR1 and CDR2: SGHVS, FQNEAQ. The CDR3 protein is CASSLQGYSPLHF. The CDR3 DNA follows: TGTGCCAGCAGCCTACAGGGGTATTCACCCCTCCACTTT.

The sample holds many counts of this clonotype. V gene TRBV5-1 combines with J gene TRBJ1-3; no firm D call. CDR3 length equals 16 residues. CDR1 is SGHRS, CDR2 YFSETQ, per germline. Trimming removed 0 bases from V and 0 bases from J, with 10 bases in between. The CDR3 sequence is CASSLAGAFSGNTIYF. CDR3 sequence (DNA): TGCGCCAGCAGCTTGGCCGGCGCTTTCTCTGGAAACACCATATATTTT.

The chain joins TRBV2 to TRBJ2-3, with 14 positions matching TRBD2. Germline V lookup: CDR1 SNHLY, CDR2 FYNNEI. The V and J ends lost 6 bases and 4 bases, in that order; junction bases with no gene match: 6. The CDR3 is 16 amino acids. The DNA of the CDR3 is TGTGCCAGCAGGTCCGGGACTAGCGGGAGTGCAGATACGCAGTATTTT. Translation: CASRSGTSGSADTQYF.

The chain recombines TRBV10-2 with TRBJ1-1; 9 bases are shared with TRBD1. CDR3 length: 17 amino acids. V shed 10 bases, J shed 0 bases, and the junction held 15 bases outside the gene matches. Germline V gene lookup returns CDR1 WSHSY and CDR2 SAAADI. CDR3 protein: CATDIKGQGRMNTEAFF. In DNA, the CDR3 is TGCGCCACCGACATCAAAGGACAGGGGAGGATGAACACTGAAGCTTTCTTT.

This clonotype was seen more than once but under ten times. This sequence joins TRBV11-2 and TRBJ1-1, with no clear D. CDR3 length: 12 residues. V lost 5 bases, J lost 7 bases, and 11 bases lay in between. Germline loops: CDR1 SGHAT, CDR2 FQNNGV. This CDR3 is CASSPEALEAFF. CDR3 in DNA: TGTGCCAGCAGCCCAGAGGCCCTTGAAGCTTTCTTT.

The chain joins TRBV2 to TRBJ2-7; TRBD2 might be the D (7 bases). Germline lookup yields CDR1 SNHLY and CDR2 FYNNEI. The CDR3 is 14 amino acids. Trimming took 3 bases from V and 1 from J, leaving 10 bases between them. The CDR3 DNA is TGTGCCAGCAGTGAGCGGGGGCAATCCTACGAGCAGTACGTC. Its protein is CASSERGQSYEQYV.

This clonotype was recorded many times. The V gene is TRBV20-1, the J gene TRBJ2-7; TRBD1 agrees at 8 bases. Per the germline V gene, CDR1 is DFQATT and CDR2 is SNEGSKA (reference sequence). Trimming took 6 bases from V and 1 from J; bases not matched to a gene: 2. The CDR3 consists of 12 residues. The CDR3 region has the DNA TGCAGTGCCCGGGACAGGTCCTACGAGCAGTACGTC. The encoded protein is CSARDRSYEQYV.

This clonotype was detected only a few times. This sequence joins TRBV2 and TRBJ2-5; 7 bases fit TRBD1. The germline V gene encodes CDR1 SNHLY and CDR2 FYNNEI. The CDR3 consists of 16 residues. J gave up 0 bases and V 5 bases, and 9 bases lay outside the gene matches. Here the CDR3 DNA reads TGTGCCAGCAGTACCGGGACAGCACGATACCAAGAGACCCAGTACTTC. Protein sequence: CASSTGTARYQETQYF.

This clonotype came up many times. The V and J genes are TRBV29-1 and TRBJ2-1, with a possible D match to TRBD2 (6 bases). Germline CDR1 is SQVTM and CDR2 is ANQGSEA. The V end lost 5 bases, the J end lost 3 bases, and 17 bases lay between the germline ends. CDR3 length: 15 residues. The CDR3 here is CSVRGRLAVYNEQFF. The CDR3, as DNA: TGCAGCGTTCGGGGTAGATTAGCGGTCTACAATGAGCAGTTCTTC.

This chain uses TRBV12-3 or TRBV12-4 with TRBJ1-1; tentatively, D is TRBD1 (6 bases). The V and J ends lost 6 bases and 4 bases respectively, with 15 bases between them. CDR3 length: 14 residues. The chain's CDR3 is CASRRQELGTEAFF. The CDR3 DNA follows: TGTGCCAGCAGACGACAGGAATTGGGCACTGAAGCTTTCTTT.

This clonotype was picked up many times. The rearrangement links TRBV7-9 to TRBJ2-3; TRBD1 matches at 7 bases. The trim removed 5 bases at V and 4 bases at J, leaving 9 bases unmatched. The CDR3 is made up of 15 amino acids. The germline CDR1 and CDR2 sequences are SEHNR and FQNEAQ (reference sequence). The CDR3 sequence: CASSLRPQGADTQYF. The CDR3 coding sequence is TGTGCCAGCAGCCTACGACCCCAGGGGGCAGATACGCAGTATTTT.

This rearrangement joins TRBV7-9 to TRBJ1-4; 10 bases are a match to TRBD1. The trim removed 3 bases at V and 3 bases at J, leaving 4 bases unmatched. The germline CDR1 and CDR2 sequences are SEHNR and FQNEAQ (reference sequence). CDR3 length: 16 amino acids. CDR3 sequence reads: CASSLTGGFANEKLFF. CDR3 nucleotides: TGTGCCAGCAGCTTGACAGGGGGCTTCGCTAATGAAAAACTGTTTTTT.

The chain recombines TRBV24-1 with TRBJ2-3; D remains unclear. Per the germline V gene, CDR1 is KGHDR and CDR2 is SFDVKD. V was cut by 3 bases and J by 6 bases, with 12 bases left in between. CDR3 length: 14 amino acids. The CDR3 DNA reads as TGTGCCACCAGTGATCCGTCCCGGTCGGATACGCAGTATTTT. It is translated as CATSDPSRSDTQYF.

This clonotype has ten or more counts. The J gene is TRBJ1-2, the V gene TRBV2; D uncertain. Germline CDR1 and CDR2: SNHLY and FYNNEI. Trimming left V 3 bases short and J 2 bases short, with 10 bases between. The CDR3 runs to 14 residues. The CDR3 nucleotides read TGTGCCAGCAGTGATGAGGGAGGCAACTATGGCTACACCTTC. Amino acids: CASSDEGGNYGYTF. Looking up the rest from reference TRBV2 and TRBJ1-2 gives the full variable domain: EPEVTQTPSHQVTQMGQEVILRCVPISNHLYFYWYRQILGQKVEFLVSFYNNEISEKSEIFDDQFSVERPDGSNFTLKIRSTKLEDSAMYFCASSDEGGNYGYTFGSGTRLTVV.

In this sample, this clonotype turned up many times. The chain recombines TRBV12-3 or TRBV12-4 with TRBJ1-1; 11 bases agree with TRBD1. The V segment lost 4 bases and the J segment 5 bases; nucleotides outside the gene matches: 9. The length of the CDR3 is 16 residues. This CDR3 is CASSWTGGGLSTEAFF. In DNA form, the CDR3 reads TGTGCCAGCAGTTGGACAGGGGGCGGGCTAAGTACTGAAGCTTTCTTT.

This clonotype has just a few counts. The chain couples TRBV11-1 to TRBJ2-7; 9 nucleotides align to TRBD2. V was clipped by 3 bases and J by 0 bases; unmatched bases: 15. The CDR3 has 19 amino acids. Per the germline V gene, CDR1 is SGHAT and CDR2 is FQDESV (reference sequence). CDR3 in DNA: TGTGCCAGCAGCTTGTCTCTGGTAGCGGGAGTAAGGTTCTCCTACGAGCAGTACTTC. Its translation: CASSLSLVAGVRFSYEQYF.